This TCR beta chain stems from a study of Graves' ophthalmopathy and Graves' hyperthyroidism. Study-level points and caveats: Using a 13-signature model, the authors split ophthalmopathy from stable hyperthyroidism, with roughly 90% sensitivity and roughly 80% specificity. With 65% to 71% sensitivity and approximately 72% specificity, the model predicted ophthalmopathy progression. The authors also found most expanded thyroid clonotypes above 0.001 frequency in blood.

Orbital computed tomography and thyroid ultrasound, along with TRAb, serum thyroxine and clinical symptoms, underpinned diagnosis. Trimming removed 3 bases at V and 2 bases at J, with 13 bases between. This CDR3 comprises 15 residues. Germline V gives CDR1 SGHTA, CDR2 FQGNSA. Amplification of TCR beta CDR3 regions used RNA transcripts. The workflow started with a first-round RT-PCR run with HTBI primers and then moved on to a second-round multiplex PCR. TCRdb itself ran the multiplex PCR reads through MiXCR, one entry per CDR3 protein. The data show approximately 160,000 distinct CDR3 sequences, approximately 40% seen once. As for this clonotype: The antigen is not known.

Sequencing input: peripheral blood. The receptor's source is a man aged 30-40 years with Graves' ophthalmopathy. The chain is built from TRBV7-2 and TRBJ1-1; D remains unclear. The CDR3 loop is CASSFSLLINTEAFF. The CDR3 DNA is TGTGCCAGCAGCTTCTCCCTGCTCATAAACACTGAAGCTTTCTTT. Based on the CDR3 plus reference TRBV7-2 and TRBJ1-1, the full variable domain is GAGVSQSPSNKVTEKGKDVELRCDPISGHTALYWYRQSLGQGLEFLIYFQGNSAPDKSGLPSDRFSAERTGGSVSTLTIQRTQQEDSAVYLCASSFSLLINTEAFFGQGTRLTVV.